This TCR beta chain comes out of a study of T cells in Graves' hyperthyroidism and ophthalmopathy. Whole-study context: Pretreatment peripheral blood was obtained at initial diagnosis.

The CDR3 consists of 12 residues. The J segment lost 11 bases and the V segment lost 5 bases, leaving 4 bases of the junction unmatched. Germline assignment: CDR1 SGHAT and CDR2 FQNNGV. Regarding this clonotype: Antigen specificity is unknown.

General study points: Most thyroid clonotypes that were expanded above 0.001 also turned up in blood.

Based on clinical symptoms, serum thyroxine and TRAb, thyroid ultrasound and orbital computed tomography, diagnoses were reached. RNA transcripts served as the template for amplifying TCR beta CDR3 regions. HTBI primers were the set used in a first-round RT-PCR of the TCR CDR3. TCRdb re-called the multiplex PCR reads with MiXCR, one entry per CDR3 protein. The profile shows hundreds of thousands of distinct CDR3 sequences, around 38% of them singletons. This receptor was obtained from a man aged 18 to 29 with Graves' hyperthyroidism. The chain links TRBV11-2 to TRBJ2-2; 8 bases map to TRBD2. Sample: blood. The CDR3 DNA sequence: TGTGCCAGCAGCCCCGGACTAGCCGAGCTGTTTTTT. Its translation: CASSPGLAELFF.